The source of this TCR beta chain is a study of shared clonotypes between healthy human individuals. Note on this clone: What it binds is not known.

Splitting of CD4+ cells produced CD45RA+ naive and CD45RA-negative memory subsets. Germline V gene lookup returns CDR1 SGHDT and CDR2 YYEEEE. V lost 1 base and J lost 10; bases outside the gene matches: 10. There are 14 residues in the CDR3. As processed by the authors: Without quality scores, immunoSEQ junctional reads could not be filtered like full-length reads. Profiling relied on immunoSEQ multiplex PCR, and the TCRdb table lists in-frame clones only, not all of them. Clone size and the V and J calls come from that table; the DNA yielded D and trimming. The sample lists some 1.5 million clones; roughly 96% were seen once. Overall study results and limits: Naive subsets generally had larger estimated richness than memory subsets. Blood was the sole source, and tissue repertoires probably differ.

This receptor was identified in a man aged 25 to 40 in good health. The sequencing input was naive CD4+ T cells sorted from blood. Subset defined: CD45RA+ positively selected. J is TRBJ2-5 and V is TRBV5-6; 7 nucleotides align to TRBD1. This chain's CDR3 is CASSLQGVTKGQYF. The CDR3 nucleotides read TGTGCCAGCAGCTTGCAGGGGGTGACGAAGGGCCAGTACTTC.